This T cell receptor beta chain originates from a study of T cells in Graves' hyperthyroidism and ophthalmopathy. About the research overall: Peripheral blood sampling occurred at initial diagnosis, before any treatment.

The CDR3 spans 12 residues. The ends were cut back, 6 bases at V and 12 bases at J, with 14 bases in the middle. Germline CDR1 and CDR2: KGHSH and LQKENI. The TCR beta CDR3 regions underwent amplification using RNA transcripts as the source. The TCR CDR3 was amplified in a first-round RT-PCR using the HTBI primer set. TCRdb itself ran the multiplex PCR reads through MiXCR, one entry per CDR3 protein. The top ten clones hold over 7.5% of a sample with hundreds of thousands of distinct CDR3 sequences, 15% to 19% of them seen once. There are many counts of this clonotype. Its antigen remains unknown. Whole-study results and caveats: Blood held most thyroid clonotypes expanded above 0.001 frequency. Separating ophthalmopathy from stable hyperthyroidism was achieved by a 13 V-J model.

The chain links TRBV18 to TRBJ1-4, with D unresolved. Material: blood. This TCR was recovered from a woman between 18 and 29 years old with Graves' hyperthyroidism. The CDR3 DNA is TGTGCCAGCTCGCTGAACGGGTGGCAACTGTTTTTT. Protein: CASSLNGWQLFF.